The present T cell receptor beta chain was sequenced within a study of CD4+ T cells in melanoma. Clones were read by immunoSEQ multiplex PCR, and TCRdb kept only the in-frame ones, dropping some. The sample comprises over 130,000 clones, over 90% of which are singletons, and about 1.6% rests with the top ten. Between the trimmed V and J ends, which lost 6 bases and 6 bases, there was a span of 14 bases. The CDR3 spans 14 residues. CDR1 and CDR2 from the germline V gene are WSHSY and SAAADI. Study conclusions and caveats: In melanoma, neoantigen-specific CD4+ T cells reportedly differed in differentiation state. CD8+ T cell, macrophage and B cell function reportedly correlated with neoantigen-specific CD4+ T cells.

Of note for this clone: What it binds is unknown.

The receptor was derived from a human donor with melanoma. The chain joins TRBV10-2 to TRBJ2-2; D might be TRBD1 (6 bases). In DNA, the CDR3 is TGCGCCAGCAGAAGAACAGGGTCAGCCGGGGAGCTGTTTTTT. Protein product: CASRRTGSAGELFF.